The 31 T cell receptor beta chains reported below all come from one sample, sequenced in a study of vaccination and CD4 T cells after COVID-19. Time point: late sampling 161 to 241 days after vaccination in three convalescent patients. TCRdb ran MiXCR on the PCR reads and lists one entry per CDR3 protein. In the table there are 26,000 or so distinct CDR3 sequences, under 60% of which are singletons. Source: CD4+ T cells from blood, taken about 7 months after SARS-CoV-2 vaccination. All receptors come from a human donor who had recovered from COVID-19.

This sequence joins TRBV20-1 and TRBJ2-5; the match to TRBD2 covers 7 bases. The CDR3 is 14 residues long. The germline V gene has CDR1 DFQATT and CDR2 SNEGSKA (reference sequence). V was pared by 0 bases and J by 4 bases, with 5 bases of the junction left unmatched. The CDR3 region has the DNA TGCAGTGCTAGAGATCCTAGCGGACGAGAGACCCAGTACTTC. Translated: CSARDPSGRETQYF.

V and J are TRBV28 and TRBJ1-2; 7 bases are a match to TRBD1. Losses at the gene ends were 7 bases for V and 5 bases for J; bases not matched to a gene: 13. This CDR3 is built from 15 residues. Germline values: CDR1 MDHEN, CDR2 SYDVKM. CDR3: CASTLPEGATYGYTF. CDR3 DNA: TGTGCCAGCACGCTGCCAGAGGGGGCTACGTATGGCTACACCTTC.

The V gene is TRBV20-1, the J gene TRBJ1-5; 9 nucleotides line up with TRBD1. V trimming: 2 bases; J trimming: 3 bases; junction bases outside the gene matches: 5. Per germline, CDR1 DFQATT and CDR2 SNEGSKA (reference sequence). This CDR3 is 15 amino acids long. CDR3 DNA: TGCAGTGCTAGAAAGACAGGGGGAAACAATCAGCCCCAGCATTTT. This gives the protein CSARKTGGNNQPQHF.

This clonotype was recorded a few times. This chain connects TRBV28 to TRBJ2-5, with D maybe TRBD2 (5 bases). The CDR3 is made up of 13 amino acids. Per germline, CDR1 MDHEN and CDR2 SYDVKM. V was trimmed by 8 bases and J by 0 bases, leaving 10 bases between them. The CDR3 loop is CASSEEYQETQYF. CDR3 DNA: TGTGCCAGCTCGGAGGAATACCAAGAGACCCAGTACTTC.

The J gene is TRBJ1-5, the V gene TRBV6-1; D is possibly TRBD1 (6 bases). The ends were cut back, 0 bases at V and 5 bases at J, with 17 bases in the middle. CDR3 length: 17 residues. Germline-derived CDR1 and CDR2 are MNHNS and SASEGT. CDR3 amino acids: CASSEAPFAGGDQPQHF. As DNA, the CDR3 is TGTGCCAGCAGTGAAGCGCCCTTTGCGGGGGGCGATCAGCCCCAGCATTTT.

Written as DNA, the CDR3 is TGCAGTGCGAGGACTAGGGCGGCTAGCGGGAAAATCTCCTACAATGAGCAGTTCTTC. Translated: CSARTRAASGKISYNEQFF. This chain connects TRBV20-1 to TRBJ2-1; 9 positions agree with TRBD2. The trim removed 6 bases at V and 0 bases at J, leaving 18 bases unmatched. CDR3 size: 19 residues. Germline values: CDR1 DFQATT, CDR2 SNEGSKA (reference sequence).

V gene TRBV28 combines with J gene TRBJ2-3, with D possibly being TRBD1 (6 bases). V dropped 5 bases and J dropped 4 bases, with 16 bases sitting between them. Germline V gene sequence: CDR1 MDHEN, CDR2 SYDVKM. This CDR3 contains 15 residues. The chain's CDR3 is CASSTYRAWADTQYF. DNA for the CDR3: TGTGCCAGCAGTACCTACAGGGCATGGGCAGATACGCAGTATTTT.

This rearrangement joins TRBV19 to TRBJ2-1; 7 bases match TRBD1. This CDR3 is 14 amino acids long. V shed 4 bases, J shed 4 bases, and the junction held 4 bases outside the gene matches. Per the germline V gene, CDR1 is LNHDA and CDR2 is SQIVND (reference sequence). This CDR3 reads CASSRDREYNEQFF. As DNA, the CDR3 is TGTGCCAGTAGTAGAGACAGGGAGTACAATGAGCAGTTCTTC.

The chain carries TRBV6-1 and TRBJ2-7, with D uncertain. The CDR3 extends over 14 amino acids. Germline lookup yields CDR1 MNHNS and CDR2 SASEGT. V lost 7 bases, J lost 0 bases, and 13 bases lay in between. CDR3 in DNA: TGTGCCAGCATTGGCCAACAATACTCCTACGAGCAGTACTTC. It encodes CASIGQQYSYEQYF.

This chain links TRBV20-1 with TRBJ2-3; no clear D. Germline V lookup: CDR1 DFQATT, CDR2 SNEGSKA (reference sequence). The CDR3 loop spans 12 amino acids. V was trimmed by 6 bases and J by 3 bases, leaving 10 bases between them. Here the CDR3 DNA reads TGCAGTGCGCTTGAAACGACAGATACGCAGTATTTT. Translating gives CSALETTDTQYF.

The J gene is TRBJ2-7, the V gene TRBV11-3; the D is unclear. The length of the CDR3 is 13 residues. The ends were cut back, 3 bases at V and 3 bases at J, with 9 bases in the middle. Germline CDR1 is SGHNT and CDR2 is YENEEA. CDR3 residues: CASSFAHHYEQYF. The CDR3 coding sequence is TGTGCCAGCAGCTTCGCGCACCACTACGAGCAGTACTTC.

This chain links TRBV12-3 or TRBV12-4 with TRBJ1-5; D unresolved. Trimming cost V 3 bases and J 7 bases, with 10 bases left between them. CDR3 size: 13 residues. The DNA of the CDR3 is TGTGCCAGCAGTTTTGGGGATGGGCAGCCCCAGCATTTT. It specifies CASSFGDGQPQHF.

This chain joins TRBV7-2 and TRBJ2-7; D is possibly TRBD2 (5 bases). In germline, CDR1 is SGHTA, CDR2 FQGNSA. V lost 7 bases, J lost 3 bases, and 13 bases lay in between. This CDR3 has 13 residues. This CDR3 is CASTLGVGYEQYF. For the CDR3, the DNA is TGTGCCAGCACCCTCGGGGTTGGCTACGAGCAGTACTTC.

Comments on this clonotype: Compared with germline, one end of the junction differs, possibly owing to a read error. V usage is TRBV7-2 and J usage is TRBJ2-3; unclear D gene. This CDR3 comprises 13 residues. CDR1 and CDR2 from the germline V gene are SGHTA and FQGNSA. The CDR3 DNA reads as TGCGCCAGCAGCCAAGATCGGACAGATACGCAGTATTTT. Its protein is CASSQDRTDTQYF. Using reference TRBV7-2 and TRBJ2-3 for the parts outside the CDR3, the full variable domain is GAGVSQSPSNKVTEKGKDVELRCDPISGHTALYWYRQSLGQGLEFLIYFQGNSAPDKSGLPSDRFSAERTGGSVSTLTIQRTQQEDSAVYLCASSQDRTDTQYFGPGTRLTVL.

V is TRBV12-3 or TRBV12-4 and J is TRBJ2-4, with 9 bases lining up with TRBD2. V shed 10 bases and J 1 base; nucleotides not matched to a gene: 8. The length of the CDR3 is 15 residues. The CDR3 spells CAIGAGGGAKNIQYF. In DNA form, the CDR3 reads TGTGCCATCGGCGCGGGAGGGGGGGCCAAAAACATTCAGTACTTC.

This clonotype was counted a few times. J is TRBJ2-7 and V is TRBV6-5; a weak D match, TRBD2 (5 bases). Between the trimmed V and J ends, which lost 2 bases and 3 bases, there was a span of 11 bases. The CDR3 spans 14 residues. The germline V gene encodes CDR1 MNHEY and CDR2 SVGAGI. Here the CDR3 DNA reads TGTGCCAGCAGTTACGGCGGAGGAGACTACGAGCAGTACTTC. It is translated as CASSYGGGDYEQYF.

As to this clonotype: One junction end disagrees with the germline gene, perhaps due to a read error. The rearrangement joins TRBV6-4 to TRBJ2-1; the match to TRBD2 covers 11 bases. CDR1 MRHNA and CDR2 SNTAGT come from the germline V gene. The CDR3 is 14 amino acids. The CDR3 loop reads CASSDGLAGGPPIF. The CDR3 DNA sequence: TGTGCCAGCAGTGATGGCCTAGCGGGAGGCCCCCCAATCTTC.

This rearrangement joins TRBV20-1 to TRBJ2-7, with 10 bases lining up with TRBD1. V trimming: 5 bases; J trimming: 2 bases; junction bases outside the gene matches: 6. Looked up from germline, CDR1 is DFQATT and CDR2 is SNEGSKA (reference sequence). The CDR3 contains 14 residues. The CDR3 reads CSASTGTGAYEQYF. DNA for the CDR3: TGCAGTGCTTCTACCGGGACAGGGGCCTACGAGCAGTACTTC.

This clonotype was found a few times. V and J are TRBV20-1 and TRBJ1-1, with D possibly matching TRBD1 (6 bases). The CDR3 consists of 13 residues. V shed 3 bases and J shed 0 bases, with 8 bases lying between them. Germline V lookup: CDR1 DFQATT, CDR2 SNEGSKA (reference sequence). The CDR3 DNA follows: TGCAGTGCTAGTGGGGGCTTGAACACTGAAGCTTTCTTT. Amino acid sequence: CSASGGLNTEAFF.

V is TRBV19 and J is TRBJ2-3; 11 bases fit TRBD2. After removal of 5 bases from V and 2 bases from J, the junction contained 9 bases not matched to a gene. The germline V gene encodes CDR1 LNHDA and CDR2 SQIVND (reference sequence). The CDR3 is made up of 17 amino acids. CDR3 DNA sequence: TGTGCCAGTAGTTCCAACCTACTAGCGGGAGTCACAGATACGCAGTATTTT. Its protein is CASSSNLLAGVTDTQYF.

Here the CDR3 DNA reads TGCGCCAGCAGCTCAGGGACTAGCGGGAGTTACAATGAGCAGTTCTTC. Translation gives CASSSGTSGSYNEQFF. The chain employs TRBV5-1 and TRBJ2-1, with 14 bases that match TRBD2. This CDR3 is built from 16 residues. Per the germline V gene, CDR1 is SGHRS and CDR2 is YFSETQ. Unmatched junction bases numbered 3, after V lost 3 bases and J lost 4 bases. Filled out from reference TRBV5-1 and TRBJ2-1, the complete variable domain reads KAGVTQTPRYLIKTRGQQVTLSCSPISGHRSVSWYQQTPGQGLQFLFEYFSETQRNKGNFPGRFSGRQFSNSRSEMNVSTLELGDSALYLCASSSGTSGSYNEQFFGPGTRLTVL.

The chain combines TRBV20-1 with TRBJ2-7, with 9 positions matching TRBD2. V was pared by 8 bases and J by 4 bases, with 9 bases of the junction left unmatched. The germline CDR1 and CDR2 sequences are DFQATT and SNEGSKA (reference sequence). This CDR3 has 13 amino acids. The CDR3 sequence is CSLDSGRVYEQYF. For the CDR3, the DNA is TGCAGTCTAGATAGCGGGAGAGTGTACGAGCAGTACTTC.

The rearrangement links TRBV20-1 to TRBJ2-1; 8 positions match TRBD2. Germline V gene data show CDR1 as DFQATT and CDR2 as SNEGSKA (reference sequence). V was pared by 6 bases and J by 5 bases, with 12 bases of the junction left unmatched. This CDR3 is 15 amino acids long. CDR3 bases: TGCAGTGCATCGGGACTAGAGAGGTTAAACAATGAGCAGTTCTTC. This codes for CSASGLERLNNEQFF.

Only a few counts were recorded for this clonotype. The chain uses TRBV19 and TRBJ2-5; D is unclear. V gave up 5 bases and J gave up 5 bases, with 9 bases separating them. Per the germline V gene, CDR1 is LNHDA and CDR2 is SQIVND (reference sequence). CDR3 length: 12 residues. The CDR3 here is CASSGVRETQYF. The CDR3 DNA reads TGTGCCAGTAGTGGGGTTCGGGAGACCCAGTACTTC.

This clonotype has just a few counts. This chain links TRBV7-9 with TRBJ2-1; a weak D match, TRBD2 (6 bases). Per germline, CDR1 SEHNR and CDR2 FQNEAQ (reference sequence). The CDR3 covers 13 residues. V shed 4 bases and J shed 7 bases, with 11 bases lying between them. CDR3 DNA sequence: TGTGCCAGCAGCTCCCGTGGGGGGAATGAGCAGTTCTTC. Protein: CASSSRGGNEQFF. The entire variable domain, with the rest obtained from reference TRBV7-9 and TRBJ2-1, is as follows: DTGVSQNPRHKITKRGQNVTFRCDPISEHNRLYWYRQTLGQGPEFLTYFQNEAQLEKSRLLSDRFSAERPKGSFSTLEIQRTEQGDSAMYLCASSSRGGNEQFFGPGTRLTVL.

The CDR3 DNA reads TGCAGTGCTAGCTGGGACGGGCTACAGGGAAATCAGCCCCAGCATTTT. This sequence encodes CSASWDGLQGNQPQHF. The chain carries TRBV20-1 and TRBJ1-5; D perhaps matches TRBD1 (6 bases). Germline CDR1 is DFQATT and CDR2 is SNEGSKA (reference sequence). The CDR3 has 16 residues. V was clipped by 3 bases and J by 4 bases, with 19 bases between them.

This chain links TRBV7-3 with TRBJ2-5; TRBD2 aligns across 9 bases. The V gene's germline CDR1 is SGHTA and CDR2 FQGTGA. Losses at the gene ends were 2 bases for V and 2 bases for J; bases not matched to a gene: 6. The CDR3 covers 16 residues. The CDR3 loop is CASSLEAGGPQETQYF. The CDR3 DNA reads TGTGCCAGCAGCTTAGAGGCGGGAGGGCCGCAAGAGACCCAGTACTTC.

The genes are TRBV6-1 and TRBJ2-7; D is ambiguous. Per the germline V gene, CDR1 is MNHNS and CDR2 is SASEGT. V was pared by 2 bases and J by 3 bases, with 11 bases between. The CDR3 loop spans 14 amino acids. The CDR3, as DNA: TGTGCCAGCAGTGAATCCCACGAGGTCTACGAGCAGTACTTC. Protein sequence: CASSESHEVYEQYF.

The CDR3 loop reads CASSEGLAGAYEQYF. Here the CDR3 DNA reads TGTGCCAGCAGTGAAGGACTAGCGGGAGCCTACGAGCAGTACTTC. The chain carries TRBV6-1 and TRBJ2-7; 12 positions match TRBD2. This CDR3 is built from 15 residues. From germline, CDR1 is MNHNS and CDR2 SASEGT. V shed 1 base, J shed 2 bases, and the junction held 0 bases outside the gene matches.

The V call is TRBV2, the J call TRBJ1-2; D not certain. V was clipped by 5 bases and J by 4 bases, with 29 bases between them. Per the germline V gene, CDR1 is SNHLY and CDR2 is FYNNEI. This CDR3 has 19 residues. The CDR3 DNA reads TGTGCCAGCAGTACACCAAACCGCTTAGGACCCGGTATGGGCTATGGCTACACCTTC. Translation: CASSTPNRLGPGMGYGYTF.

The chain joins TRBV6-1 to TRBJ1-5, with 7 nucleotides matching TRBD1. Germline V gives CDR1 MNHNS, CDR2 SASEGT. V trimming: 5 bases; J trimming: 10 bases; junction bases outside the gene matches: 8. This CDR3 is built from 13 residues. The CDR3 here is CASSLDRWKPQHF. The CDR3 nucleotides read TGTGCCAGCAGTCTGGACAGGTGGAAACCCCAGCATTTT.